These 11 T cell receptor beta chains came from one sample sequenced in a study of identical twins. TCRdb called the 5' RACE reads again in MiXCR, with one record for every CDR3 protein. Here the sample spans roughly 710,000 distinct CDR3 sequences, 6% to 6.5% being singletons. The specimen sequenced was naive T cells sorted from blood. The receptors were sampled from a man in his late teens or twenties in good health.

The rearrangement joins TRBV7-2 to TRBJ1-2, with TRBD1 matching 9 bases. V trimming: 7 bases; J trimming: 10 bases; junction bases outside the gene matches: 10. Germline CDR1 is SGHTA and CDR2 is FQGNSA. This CDR3 region has 13 residues. The CDR3 DNA follows: TGTGCCAGCACCCTGGGACAGGGCGGGCCCTACACCTTC. Its protein product is CASTLGQGGPYTF.

This chain uses TRBV28 with TRBJ1-4, with D possibly being TRBD1 (5 bases). The CDR3 sequence is 16 residues long. Per the germline V gene, CDR1 is MDHEN and CDR2 is SYDVKM. With 4 bases removed from V and 8 bases from J, the gap between germline ends came to 20 bases. CDR3 protein: CASSSQDSLIEEKLFF. The CDR3 DNA sequence: TGTGCCAGCAGTTCACAAGACAGCCTAATAGAGGAAAAACTGTTTTTT.

The rearrangement links TRBV4-1 to TRBJ2-3; TRBD2 agrees at 7 bases. J gave up 3 bases and V 0 bases, and 6 bases lay outside the gene matches. The germline CDR1 and CDR2 sequences are MGHRA and YSYEKL. This CDR3 is built from 16 residues. DNA of the CDR3: TGCGCCAGCAGCCAAGAGGGCGGGAGAACGACAGATACGCAGTATTTT. It encodes CASSQEGGRTTDTQYF.

This clonotype appeared many times. The chain is built from TRBV29-1 and TRBJ1-2; the D is unclear. The germline CDR1 and CDR2 sequences are SQVTM and ANQGSEA. The CDR3 contains 10 residues. V shed 4 bases and J shed 13 bases, with 13 bases lying between them. This CDR3 reads CSVGDAPGTF. The CDR3 nucleotides read TGCAGCGTTGGAGACGCCCCCGGCACCTTC.

This clonotype was detected many times. This chain joins TRBV6-2 or TRBV6-3 and TRBJ2-5; D might be TRBD1 (6 bases). The V gene lost 7 bases and the J gene lost 2 bases, with 14 bases spanning the gap. The CDR3 length is 14 residues. The V gene's germline CDR1 is MNHEY and CDR2 SVGEGT. CDR3 loop: CASKKWTEQETQYF. The CDR3 nucleotides are TGTGCCAGCAAAAAGTGGACAGAACAAGAGACCCAGTACTTC.

This clonotype showed up just a few times. The rearrangement links TRBV6-5 to TRBJ2-4; 8 bases align to TRBD1. The germline V gene encodes CDR1 MNHEY and CDR2 SVGAGI. The junction had 13 bases not matched to a gene; V was cut back by 4 bases and J by 5 bases. CDR3 length equals 17 residues. This chain's CDR3 is CASSSIKPGGKENIQYF. The CDR3 DNA reads as TGTGCCAGCAGTTCTATCAAACCAGGGGGCAAAGAAAACATTCAGTACTTC.

This clonotype was observed once. A much larger clone sits a single nucleotide away, making a read error possible. The rearrangement uses TRBV6-4 and TRBJ1-1, with TRBD1 as a possible D gene (5 bases). The CDR3 contains 13 residues. Germline CDR1 reads MRHNA; CDR2 reads SNTAGT. V lost 5 bases, J lost 7 bases, and 14 bases lay in between. As DNA, the CDR3 is TGTGCCAGCAGTAAGGGCGCGGGGGGTGAAGCTTTCTTT. It specifies CASSKGAGGEAFF.

Ten or more counts support this clonotype. CDR3 bases: TGCGCCAGCAGCTTGGGCCACCCAGGACTAGCGGGACAATACAATGAGCAGTTCTTC. It yields the protein CASSLGHPGLAGQYNEQFF. The J gene is TRBJ2-1, the V gene TRBV5-1; 12 bases align to TRBD2. V shed 0 bases, J shed 4 bases, and the junction held 11 bases outside the gene matches. Germline V gene sequence: CDR1 SGHRS, CDR2 YFSETQ. The CDR3 is 19 amino acids.

There are many counts of this clonotype. CDR3 in amino acids: CAIKGQGADEQYV. The CDR3 DNA follows: TGTGCCATCAAGGGCCAAGGGGCCGACGAGCAGTACGTC. The chain is built from TRBV10-3 and TRBJ2-7; D is possibly TRBD1 (5 bases). Trimming shortened V by 7 bases and J by 5 bases, and 15 bases separated the two germline ends. Per germline, CDR1 ENHRY and CDR2 SYGVKD. This CDR3 spans 13 amino acids.

This clonotype was counted at least ten times. The J gene is TRBJ1-4, the V gene TRBV7-6; no clear D gene. Germline V gene lookup returns CDR1 SGHVS and CDR2 FNYEAQ. The V gene lost 5 bases and the J gene lost 7 bases, with 8 bases spanning the gap. This CDR3 comprises 12 residues. The CDR3 coding sequence is TGTGCCAGCAGCCCCGAGGGTGAAAAACTGTTTTTT. This codes for CASSPEGEKLFF.

J is TRBJ2-3 and V is TRBV20-1, with 12 bases identical to TRBD2. Germline loops: CDR1 DFQATT, CDR2 SNEGSKA (reference sequence). The V segment lost 2 bases and the J segment 2 bases; nucleotides outside the gene matches: 20. The CDR3 spans 21 residues. This CDR3 is CSARSSLGTSGLGALTDTQYF. CDR3 nucleotide sequence: TGCAGTGCTAGATCCTCACTGGGGACTAGCGGGTTAGGTGCCCTCACAGATACGCAGTATTTT.